This is a list of T cell receptor beta chains from one sample in a study of cytomegalovirus exposure and HLA in healthy donors. Clones were sequenced by immunoSEQ multiplex PCR, and TCRdb holds only the in-frame ones, with some missing. The repertoire holds around 100,000 clones, with about 78% as singletons. Sample: PBMCs. These receptors originate from a middle-aged woman in good health and CMV-seropositive. Each CDR3 is given without its conserved first and last residue. Fields, in order: V gene, J gene, CDR3 protein.

V: TRBV18
J: TRBJ1-5
CDR3: ASSIGQGLNQPQH

V: TRBV10-3
J: TRBJ2-2
CDR3: AISPFGRENTGELF

V: TRBV6-1
J: TRBJ2-1
CDR3: ASSRSGANEQF

V: TRBV27
J: TRBJ2-3
CDR3: ASSPQGSTDTQY

V: TRBV10-3
J: TRBJ2-7
CDR3: AISESTWTGLYEQY

V: TRBV5-1
J: TRBJ1-2
CDR3: ASSLGGTGVFYGYT

V: TRBV25-1
J: TRBJ2-7
CDR3: ASSESLAGVYEQY

V: TRBV5-1
J: TRBJ2-7
CDR3: ASSSGQGLQEQY

V: TRBV7-2
J: TRBJ1-5
CDR3: ASSLARGLSNQPQH

V: TRBV2
J: TRBJ1-1
CDR3: ASSFDRTNKAF

V: TRBV5-6
J: TRBJ1-4
CDR3: ASSVTGVATNEKLF

V: TRBV7-6
J: TRBJ2-2
CDR3: ASSLGWRSGELF

V: TRBV6-5
J: TRBJ2-1
CDR3: ASGRDRDLF

V: TRBV18
J: TRBJ1-1
CDR3: ASSYTTGTTEAF

V: TRBV7-9
J: TRBJ1-4
CDR3: ASSYAGTGDEKLF

V: TRBV6-1
J: TRBJ2-7
CDR3: ASSEGRGGDEQY

V: TRBV7-3
J: TRBJ2-1
CDR3: ASSLTGQGRGSYNEQF

V: TRBV4-2
J: TRBJ2-3
CDR3: ASSPMGLGLTDTQY

V: TRBV7-9
J: TRBJ2-7
CDR3: ASSSAWLAGEVGQY

V: TRBV7-6
J: TRBJ2-1
CDR3: ASSLAQNEQF